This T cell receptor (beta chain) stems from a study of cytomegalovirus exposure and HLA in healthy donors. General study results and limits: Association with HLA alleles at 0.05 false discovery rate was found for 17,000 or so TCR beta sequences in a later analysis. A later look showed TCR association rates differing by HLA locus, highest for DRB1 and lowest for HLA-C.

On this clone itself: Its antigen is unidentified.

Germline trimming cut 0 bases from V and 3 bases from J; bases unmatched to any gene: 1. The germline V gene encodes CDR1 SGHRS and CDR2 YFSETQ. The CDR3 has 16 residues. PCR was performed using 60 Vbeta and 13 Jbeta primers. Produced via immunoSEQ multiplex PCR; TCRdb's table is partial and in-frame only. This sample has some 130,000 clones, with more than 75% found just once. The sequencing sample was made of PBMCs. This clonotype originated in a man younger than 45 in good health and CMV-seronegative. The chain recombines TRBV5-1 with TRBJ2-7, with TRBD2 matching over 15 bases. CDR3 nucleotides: TGCGCCAGCAGCTTGGTGGGACTAGCGGGAGGCTACGAGCAGTACTTC. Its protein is CASSLVGLAGGYEQYF.